This T cell receptor beta chain is drawn from a study of cytomegalovirus exposure and HLA in healthy donors. General study results and limits: In terms of immune exposure information, only CMV serostatus was available.

Researchers ran the PCR with 60 Vbeta and 13 Jbeta primers. TCRdb keeps only in-frame clones here, not all; method: immunoSEQ multiplex PCR. Found here are 120,000 to 150,000 clones; the top ten clones hold 2.2%. Comment on this clone: What it binds is unknown.

V was clipped by 0 bases and J by 10 bases; unmatched bases: 12. The CDR3 contains 16 residues. Looked up from germline, CDR1 is SGDLS and CDR2 is YYNGEE. Sequencing used PBMCs. The chain combines TRBV9 with TRBJ2-2; 7 bases are shared with TRBD1. This receptor was identified in a woman aged 18-29 years in good health and CMV-seronegative. The CDR3 DNA is TGTGCCAGCAGCGTAGACCCACAGGGGCCAAGGGAGGAGCTGTTTTTT. This encodes CASSVDPQGPREELFF.